This T cell receptor beta chain was captured in a study of T-cell memory formation after mild COVID-19. Study-wide results and caveats: The finding that pre-infection memory included some responding clones suggested that cross-reactive memory joined. From day 15 to 85, contracting clones were balanced between CD4 and CD8, whereas later expanders leaned toward CD4+.

TCRdb re-analysed the 5' RACE reads in MiXCR, keeping a single row per CDR3 protein. The table records 100,000 or so distinct CDR3 sequences, 11% of them present only once. This clonotype has only a few counts. Its antigen is unknown. The sequence came from a young man who had mild COVID-19 (a few samples of this study predate the infection). Cell type and time point are not known. The sample comprised PBMCs or a T cell subset sorted from them (not recorded which).

This chain's CDR3 is CASSQSNEIHYGYTF. In nucleotides, the CDR3 is TGTGCCAGCAGCCAATCGAACGAGATCCACTATGGCTACACCTTC. The genes are TRBV3-1 and TRBJ1-2; D not certain. With 2 bases removed from V and 3 bases from J, the gap between germline ends came to 13 bases. The V gene's germline CDR1 is LGHDT and CDR2 YNNKEL (reference sequence). CDR3 length: 15 amino acids.